Listed here is a single TCR beta chain. In TCRdb, the 5' RACE reads were re-called with MiXCR into one record per CDR3 protein. The sample records around 390,000 distinct CDR3 sequences, 16% being singletons. These data originate in a study of T-cell memory formation after mild COVID-19. Looked up from germline, CDR1 is SGHRS and CDR2 is YFSETQ. The CDR3 extends over 17 amino acids. The J segment lost 5 bases and the V segment lost 4 bases, leaving 14 bases of the junction unmatched. Sequencing was done on a sample of PBMCs or a T cell subset sorted from them (not recorded which). The chain has TRBV5-1 and TRBJ2-3, with TRBD1 identical over 9 bases. This clonotype originated in a man between 18 and 35 years old who had mild COVID-19 (a few samples of this study predate the infection). Cell type and time point are not known. Here the CDR3 reads CASSIGQGIDWGDTQYF. For the CDR3, the DNA is TGCGCCAGCAGCATCGGACAGGGGATTGATTGGGGAGATACGCAGTATTTT.